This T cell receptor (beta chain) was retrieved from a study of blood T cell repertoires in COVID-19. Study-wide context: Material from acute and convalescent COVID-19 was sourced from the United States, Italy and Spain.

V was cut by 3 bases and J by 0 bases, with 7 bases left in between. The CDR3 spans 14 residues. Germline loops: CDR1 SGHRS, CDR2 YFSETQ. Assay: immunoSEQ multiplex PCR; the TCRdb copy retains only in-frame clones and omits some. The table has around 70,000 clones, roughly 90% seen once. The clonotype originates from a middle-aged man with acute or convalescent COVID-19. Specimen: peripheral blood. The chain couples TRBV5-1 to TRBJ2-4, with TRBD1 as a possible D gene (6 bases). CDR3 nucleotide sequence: TGCGCCAGCAGCTGGACAGTAGCCAAAAACATTCAGTACTTC. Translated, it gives CASSWTVAKNIQYF. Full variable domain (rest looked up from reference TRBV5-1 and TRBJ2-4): KAGVTQTPRYLIKTRGQQVTLSCSPISGHRSVSWYQQTPGQGLQFLFEYFSETQRNKGNFPGRFSGRQFSNSRSEMNVSTLELGDSALYLCASSWTVAKNIQYFGAGTRLSVL.